A single TCR beta chain is shown here with its context. Its antigen is unknown. Losses at the gene ends were 4 bases for V and 3 bases for J; bases not matched to a gene: 5. Germline values: CDR1 SEHNR, CDR2 FQNEAQ (reference sequence). The CDR3 runs 16 residues. This sample was included in a study of blood T cells in healthy people across ages. Study-wide results and caveats: Age brought a roughly linear fall in TCR beta diversity measured per million T cells.

Together with a sample-barcoded 5' primer, a J-beta primer mix was included in a second PCR lasting about 7 to 11 cycles. TCRdb re-called the 5' RACE reads through MiXCR, storing one row per CDR3 protein. The data contain roughly 1 million distinct CDR3 sequences, about 23% of them seen just once; the ten biggest clones take up about 0.72%. The data were also submitted as part of a second study, on T cells of mothers and their children.

The TCR comes from a girl aged 2 to 9 in good health. The chain combines TRBV7-9 with TRBJ2-1; 11 bases line up with TRBD2. The sample was blood. The CDR3 nucleotides are TGTGCCAGCAGCTCCTCGGGACTAGCGGACTACAATGAGCAGTTCTTC. Translating gives CASSSSGLADYNEQFF.